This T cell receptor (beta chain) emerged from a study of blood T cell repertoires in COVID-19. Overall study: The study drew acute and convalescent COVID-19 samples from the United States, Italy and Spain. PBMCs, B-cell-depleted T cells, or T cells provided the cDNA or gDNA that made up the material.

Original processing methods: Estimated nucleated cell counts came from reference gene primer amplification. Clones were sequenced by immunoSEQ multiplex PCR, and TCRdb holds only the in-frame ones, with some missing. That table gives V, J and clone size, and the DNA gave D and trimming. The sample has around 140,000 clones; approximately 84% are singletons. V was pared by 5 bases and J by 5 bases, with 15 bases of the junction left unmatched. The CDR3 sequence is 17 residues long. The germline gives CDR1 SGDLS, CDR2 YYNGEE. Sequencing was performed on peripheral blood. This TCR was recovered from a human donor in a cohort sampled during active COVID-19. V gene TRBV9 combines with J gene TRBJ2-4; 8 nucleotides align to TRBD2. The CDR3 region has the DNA TGTGCCAGCAGATCCCCCCGGGAGGGGGTCTTACAAAACATTCAGTACTTC. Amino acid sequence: CASRSPREGVLQNIQYF. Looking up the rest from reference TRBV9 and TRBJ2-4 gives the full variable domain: DSGVTQTPKHLITATGQRVTLRCSPRSGDLSVYWYQQSLDQGLQFLIQYYNGEERAKGNILERFSAQQFPDLHSELNLSSLELGDSALYFCASRSPREGVLQNIQYFGAGTRLSVL.